These 20 T cell receptor beta chains share one sample of origin, sequenced in a study of T cell responses to AZD1222 COVID-19 vaccine. Sequencing used immunoSEQ multiplex PCR; TCRdb keeps in-frame clones, though not all of them. The sample lists about 98,000 clones; around nine tenths were seen once. Source: peripheral blood, taken on day 0 of MenACWY control vaccination. These TCRs come from an adult in good health.

This chain joins TRBV3-1 (or the pseudogene TRBV3-2) and TRBJ1-2; TRBD1 agrees at 8 bases. Germline values: CDR1 LGHDT, CDR2 YNNKEL (reference sequence). The V and J ends lost 4 bases and 2 bases, in that order; junction bases with no gene match: 9. The CDR3 is 16 residues long. The CDR3 sequence is CASSPGQGRGNYGYTF. The CDR3 nucleotides are TGTGCCAGCAGCCCCGGACAGGGAAGAGGGAACTATGGCTACACCTTC.

The rearrangement links TRBV7-2 to TRBJ2-1; D may be TRBD1 (5 bases). Germline-derived CDR1 and CDR2 are SGHTA and FQGNSA. V was clipped by 0 bases and J by 8 bases, with 14 bases between them. The CDR3 totals 15 residues. CDR3 in DNA: TGTGCCAGCAGCTTAGCGGGTGGGCAGGGTTATGAGCAGTTCTTC. As protein: CASSLAGGQGYEQFF. Full variable domain (rest looked up from reference TRBV7-2 and TRBJ2-1): GAGVSQSPSNKVTEKGKDVELRCDPISGHTALYWYRQSLGQGLEFLIYFQGNSAPDKSGLPSDRFSAERTGGSVSTLTIQRTQQEDSAVYLCASSLAGGQGYEQFFGPGTRLTVL.

This clone was counted only a few times. The chain recombines TRBV11-3 with TRBJ2-3; tentative D call: TRBD1 (6 bases). The CDR3 loop spans 15 amino acids. V lost 4 bases and J 2 bases, leaving 13 bases between the germline ends. CDR1 SGHNT and CDR2 YENEEA come from the germline V gene. The CDR3 DNA reads as TGTGCCAGCAGCTACGGGGACAAACTCACAGATACGCAGTATTTT. It is translated as CASSYGDKLTDTQYF.

The genes are TRBV5-1 and TRBJ2-1; 7 bases match TRBD2. The CDR3 sequence is 14 residues long. Germline CDR1 SGHRS, CDR2 YFSETQ. With V trimmed by 3 bases and J by 7 bases, 7 bases remained unmatched. The CDR3 sequence: CASSSGPGGNEQFF. CDR3 nucleotide sequence: TGCGCCAGCAGCTCGGGCCCGGGGGGAAATGAGCAGTTCTTC.

The V and J genes are TRBV2 and TRBJ1-3; D is unresolved. Per germline, CDR1 SNHLY and CDR2 FYNNEI. Trimming removed 7 bases from V and 7 bases from J, with 14 bases in between. This CDR3 is 13 amino acids long. The CDR3 bases are TGTGCCAGCACCCGGGCCGACGGGAACACCATATATTTT. Amino acid sequence: CASTRADGNTIYF.

V usage is TRBV19 and J usage is TRBJ2-3, with no clear D. Trimming took 3 bases from V and 4 from J, leaving 5 bases between them. The CDR3 consists of 12 residues. CDR1 is LNHDA, CDR2 SQIVND, per germline (reference sequence). Here the CDR3 DNA reads TGTGCCAGTAGTATTCGTCCAGATACGCAGTATTTT. Its translation: CASSIRPDTQYF.

The chain's CDR3 is CASSLSTGVGTDTQYF. CDR3 nucleotide sequence: TGCGCCAGCAGCTTATCGACAGGGGTTGGCACAGATACGCAGTATTTT. This chain uses TRBV5-1 with TRBJ2-3; TRBD1 matches 8 bases. V trimming: 2 bases; J trimming: 1 base; junction bases outside the gene matches: 6. CDR1 and CDR2 (germline): SGHRS, YFSETQ. The CDR3 has 16 residues.

The gene calls are TRBV6-5 and TRBJ1-6, with D possibly matching TRBD1 (6 bases). This CDR3 region has 14 residues. Per germline, CDR1 MNHEY and CDR2 SVGAGI. The germline V and J ends were trimmed by 7 bases and 7 bases, with 14 bases remaining between them. For the CDR3, the DNA is TGTGCCAGCACATTCACAGGGTTGAATTCACCCCTCCACTTT. Translation gives CASTFTGLNSPLHF.

V usage is TRBV10-3 and J usage is TRBJ2-5; D not certain. This CDR3 has 11 amino acids. CDR1 ENHRY and CDR2 SYGVKD come from the germline V gene. V was trimmed by 10 bases and J by 4 bases, leaving 10 bases between them. The chain's CDR3 is CATAQGETQYF. CDR3 DNA sequence: TGTGCCACCGCTCAAGGAGAGACCCAGTACTTC.

This clone was recorded once. The chain links TRBV29-1 to TRBJ1-3; D is possibly TRBD1 (5 bases). The V end lost 6 bases, the J end lost 4 bases, and 10 bases lay between the germline ends. The germline gives CDR1 SQVTM, CDR2 ANQGSEA. The CDR3 is 12 residues long. CDR3 bases: TGCAGCGTGGCAGGGTACGGAAACACCATATATTTT. Translation gives CSVAGYGNTIYF.

V gene TRBV20-1 combines with J gene TRBJ1-2; D is uncertain. Trimming shortened V by 3 bases and J by 8 bases, and 13 bases separated the two germline ends. Germline loops: CDR1 DFQATT, CDR2 SNEGSKA (reference sequence). The CDR3 spans 12 residues. CDR3 amino acids: CSASGNSRGYTF. The CDR3 DNA reads TGCAGTGCTAGTGGCAACAGTAGAGGCTACACCTTC.

V gene TRBV7-8 combines with J gene TRBJ1-1; 8 nucleotides align to TRBD1. Trimming cost V 2 bases and J 1 base; bases outside gene matches: 12. CDR3 length: 18 residues. Germline assignment: CDR1 SGHVS and CDR2 FQNEAQ. In DNA form, the CDR3 reads TGTGCCAGCAGCTTAATTTGGACAGGGCAGCGTGGGAACACTGAAGCTTTCTTT. This sequence encodes CASSLIWTGQRGNTEAFF.

The gene calls are TRBV7-2 and TRBJ1-5; D uncertain. Trimming left V 5 bases short and J 7 bases short, with 18 bases between. CDR1 is SGHTA and CDR2 is FQGNSA in the germline V gene. CDR3 length equals 15 residues. In nucleotides, the CDR3 is TGTGCCAGCAGCCTATCCCGTCTGGGTGGACAGCCCCAGCATTTT. It codes for CASSLSRLGGQPQHF.

The chain couples TRBV28 to TRBJ2-1, with 8 bases fitting TRBD2. This CDR3 comprises 15 residues. Germline V CDR1 and CDR2: MDHEN, SYDVKM. V shed 5 bases, J shed 3 bases, and the junction held 6 bases outside the gene matches. The CDR3 bases are TGTGCCAGCAGTGCACCGGGGGGGATCTACAATGAGCAGTTCTTC. This translates into CASSAPGGIYNEQFF.

The chain recombines TRBV5-1 with TRBJ1-2, with D possibly matching TRBD1 (6 bases). Germline CDR1 SGHRS, CDR2 YFSETQ. This CDR3 contains 16 residues. Between the trimmed V and J ends, which lost 0 bases and 0 bases, there was a span of 12 bases. The CDR3 coding sequence is TGCGCCAGCAGCTTGGGCAGGGGCGGAACTAACTATGGCTACACCTTC. Its protein product is CASSLGRGGTNYGYTF. The variable domain in full, completed from reference TRBV5-1 and TRBJ1-2, reads KAGVTQTPRYLIKTRGQQVTLSCSPISGHRSVSWYQQTPGQGLQFLFEYFSETQRNKGNFPGRFSGRQFSNSRSEMNVSTLELGDSALYLCASSLGRGGTNYGYTFGSGTRLTVV.

V and J are TRBV7-9 and TRBJ2-3; TRBD2 matches at 8 bases. V was clipped by 7 bases and J by 5 bases; unmatched bases: 14. CDR3 length equals 16 residues. CDR1 and CDR2 from the germline V gene are SEHNR and FQNEAQ (reference sequence). CDR3 loop: CASIQGLAGPGDTQYF. CDR3 sequence (DNA): TGTGCCAGCATTCAAGGATTAGCGGGGCCAGGAGATACGCAGTATTTT.

This rearrangement joins TRBV3-1 (or the pseudogene TRBV3-2) to TRBJ1-5; D unclear. CDR1 is LGHDT and CDR2 is YNNKEL in the germline V gene (reference sequence). The CDR3 is 12 amino acids. Trimming cost V 0 bases and J 3 bases, with 0 bases left between them. The CDR3 here is CASSQDNQPQHF. In DNA, the CDR3 is TGTGCCAGCAGCCAAGACAATCAGCCCCAGCATTTT.

The chain has TRBV23-1 and TRBJ1-5; D might be TRBD1 (6 bases). TRBV23-1 is reported as an ORF; its role is uncertain. This CDR3 has 15 amino acids. The germline V and J ends were trimmed by 0 bases and 1 base, with 7 bases remaining between them. In DNA form, the CDR3 reads TGCGCCAGCAGTCAATCAGGACAGAGCAATCAGCCCCAGCATTTT. Translated, it gives CASSQSGQSNQPQHF.

The rearrangement uses TRBV4-3 and TRBJ1-3; D gene uncertain. Trimming removed 1 base at V and 0 bases at J, with 10 bases between. The CDR3 has 16 amino acids. Germline assignment: CDR1 LGHNA and CDR2 YSLEER. The CDR3 spells CASSQAQTISGNTIYF. The DNA of the CDR3 is TGCGCCAGCAGCCAAGCACAGACGATCTCTGGAAACACCATATATTTT.

Remarks on this clone: Other nucleotide sequences in the sample specify the same CDR3. This rearrangement joins TRBV4-3 to TRBJ1-1, with D tentatively TRBD1 (6 bases). The CDR3 spans 16 residues. V gave up 0 bases and J gave up 2 bases, with 13 bases separating them. Germline V CDR1 and CDR2: LGHNA, YSLEER. CDR3 in amino acids: CASSQDERGVNTEAFF. In DNA form, the CDR3 reads TGCGCCAGCAGCCAAGACGAGAGGGGGGTTAACACTGAAGCTTTCTTT.